This T cell receptor (beta chain) was obtained from a study of neoadjuvant anti-PD-1 for oral cavity cancer. Study-level background: Non-progressing patients received a fourth nivolumab dose near day 43, then surgery on days 50-56.

CDR1 and CDR2 (germline): MGHDK, SYGVNS. There are 11 residues in the CDR3. V lost 5 bases, J lost 8 bases, and 9 bases lay in between. These oral cavity squamous cell carcinomas were HPV-negative and locally advanced. Produced via immunoSEQ multiplex PCR; TCRdb's table is partial and in-frame only. This sample carries 11,000 to 15,000 clones, 71% of them seen once, and the ten largest clones take 3.1%. Sequences were derived from PBMCs, sampled before nivolumab (anti-PD-1) treatment. This receptor was taken from a person aged 35 to 85 with oral cavity squamous cell carcinoma. J is TRBJ1-2 and V is TRBV25-1, with D possibly matching TRBD1 (6 bases). CDR3 DNA: TGTGCCAGCAGTCCAGGGGTAGGCTACACCTTC. Translated: CASSPGVGYTF.